This record looks at one TCR beta chain sequence and its context. Produced via immunoSEQ multiplex PCR; TCRdb's table is partial and in-frame only. Among roughly 280,000 clones listed, over 65% were seen once. These data belong to a study of blood T cell repertoires in COVID-19. For the study at large: PBMCs, B-cell-depleted T cells, or T cells were the source of the cDNA or gDNA that made up the material.

The germline gives CDR1 WNHNN, CDR2 SYGVQD (reference sequence). The CDR3 loop spans 15 amino acids. V gave up 6 bases and J gave up 6 bases; unmatched junction bases: 13. Sequenced material: peripheral blood. This sequence was found in a man aged 55 to 70 who had recovered from COVID-19. V and J are TRBV10-1 and TRBJ2-7; 8 bases map to TRBD1. Here the CDR3 DNA reads TGCGCCAGCAGAAGGGACAGGTGTAGACAGGGCGAGCAGTACTTC. Translating it yields CASRRDRCRQGEQYF.